Below, one T cell receptor beta chain is given with its context. The antigen is not known. This specimen belongs to a study of neoadjuvant anti-PD-1 for oral cavity cancer. Findings and limits, study-wide: Only three patients per response group were TCR-analyzed; validation needed.

Six replicates per PBMC sample, mostly from 450 to 600 ng of genomic DNA. This table comes from immunoSEQ multiplex PCR, and its TCRdb copy is limited to in-frame clones, with some not included. This sample has about 42,000 clones, with approximately 80% found just once. The time point was: after neoadjuvant nivolumab, at surgical resection. The patients had HPV-negative, locally advanced oral cavity squamous cell carcinoma. V was shortened by 5 bases and J by 1 base, with 14 bases between the two germline ends. Germline CDR1 LNHDA, CDR2 SQIVND (reference sequence). The CDR3 is made up of 15 amino acids.

The V and J genes are TRBV19 and TRBJ1-2, with D uncertain. Here the sequenced sample was PBMCs, taken after nivolumab (anti-PD-1) treatment. This receptor was obtained from a person aged 35-79 years with oral cavity squamous cell carcinoma. CDR3 residues: CASSLWTEVNYGYTF. The CDR3 DNA follows: TGTGCCAGTAGTCTTTGGACTGAGGTTAACTATGGCTACACCTTC.